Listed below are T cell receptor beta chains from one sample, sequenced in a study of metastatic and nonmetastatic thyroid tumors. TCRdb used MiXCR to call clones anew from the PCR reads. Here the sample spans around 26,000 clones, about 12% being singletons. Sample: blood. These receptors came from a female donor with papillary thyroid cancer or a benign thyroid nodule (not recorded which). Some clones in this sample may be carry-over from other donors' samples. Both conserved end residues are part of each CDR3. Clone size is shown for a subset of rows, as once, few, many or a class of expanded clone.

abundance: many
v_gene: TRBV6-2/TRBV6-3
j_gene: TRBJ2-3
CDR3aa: CASSYAPTDTQYF

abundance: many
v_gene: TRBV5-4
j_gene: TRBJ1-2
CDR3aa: CASSFPGRTNYGYTF

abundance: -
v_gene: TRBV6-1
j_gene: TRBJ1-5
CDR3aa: CASSVGTASGQNQHF

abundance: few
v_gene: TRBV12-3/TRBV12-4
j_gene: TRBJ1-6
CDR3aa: CASSLGGTGNGSPLHF

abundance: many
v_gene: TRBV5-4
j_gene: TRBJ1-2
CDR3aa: CASSSTGNGYTF

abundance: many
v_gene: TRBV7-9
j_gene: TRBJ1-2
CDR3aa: CASSLGRGGNGYTF

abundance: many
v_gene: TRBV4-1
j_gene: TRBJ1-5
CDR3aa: CASSQAPGTGNQPQHF

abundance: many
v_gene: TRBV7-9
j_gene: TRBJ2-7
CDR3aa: CASSPYIYEQYF

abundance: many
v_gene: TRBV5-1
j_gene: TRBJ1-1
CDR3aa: CASSSLGQGATEAFF

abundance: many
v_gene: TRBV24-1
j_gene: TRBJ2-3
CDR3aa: CATRSRQGADTQYF

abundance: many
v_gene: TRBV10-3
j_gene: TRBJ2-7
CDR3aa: CAISESSYEQYF

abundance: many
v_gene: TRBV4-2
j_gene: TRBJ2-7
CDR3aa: CASSPGLAKHEQYF

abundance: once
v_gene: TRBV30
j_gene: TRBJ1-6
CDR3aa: CAWRPARASPLHF

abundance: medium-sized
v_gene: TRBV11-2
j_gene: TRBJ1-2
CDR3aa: CASSLGWGDVYGYTF

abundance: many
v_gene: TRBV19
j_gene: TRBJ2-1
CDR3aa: CASSIFGRDYNEQFF

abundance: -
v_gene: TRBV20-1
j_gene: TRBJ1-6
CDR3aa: CSVTGTANSPLHF

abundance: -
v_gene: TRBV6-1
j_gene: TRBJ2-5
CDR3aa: CASRVWWTNQETQYF

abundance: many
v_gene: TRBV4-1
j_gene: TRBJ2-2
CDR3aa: CASSQDLAANTGELFF

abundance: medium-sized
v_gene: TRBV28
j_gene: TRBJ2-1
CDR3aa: CASSITGTTYNEQFF

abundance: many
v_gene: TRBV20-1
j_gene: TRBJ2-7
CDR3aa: CSARISEGGTYEQYF

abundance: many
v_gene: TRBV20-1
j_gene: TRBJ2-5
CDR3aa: CSARVGTTQETQYF

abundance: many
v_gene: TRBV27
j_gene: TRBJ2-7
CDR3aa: CASRQTGTSFYEQYF

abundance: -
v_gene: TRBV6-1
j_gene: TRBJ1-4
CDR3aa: CASSERAPATNEKLFF

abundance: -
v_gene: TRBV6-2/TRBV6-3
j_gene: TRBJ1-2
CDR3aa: CASSPLQGGLYGYTF

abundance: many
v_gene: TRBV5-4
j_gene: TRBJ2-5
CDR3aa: CASSNRGGETQYF

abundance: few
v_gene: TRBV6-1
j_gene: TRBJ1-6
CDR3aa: CASMVNDSPLHF

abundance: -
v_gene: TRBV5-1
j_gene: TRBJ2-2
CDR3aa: CASSLGTGEPGELFF

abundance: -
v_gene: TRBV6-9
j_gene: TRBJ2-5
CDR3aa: CASSYRTEETQYF

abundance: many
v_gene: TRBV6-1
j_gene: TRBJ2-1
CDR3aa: CASSPPQGWDEQFF

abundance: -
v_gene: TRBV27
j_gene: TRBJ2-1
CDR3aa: CASSFFVEKALNERFF

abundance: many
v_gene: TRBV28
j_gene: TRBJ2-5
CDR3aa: CASTLGGRGRETPYF

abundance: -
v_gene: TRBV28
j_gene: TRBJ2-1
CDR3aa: CASSLASGRSEQFF

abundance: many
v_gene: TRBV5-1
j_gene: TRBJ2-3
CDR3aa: CASSPGLPWIDTQYF

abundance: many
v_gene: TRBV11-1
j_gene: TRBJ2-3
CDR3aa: CASSLVGRESSDTQYF

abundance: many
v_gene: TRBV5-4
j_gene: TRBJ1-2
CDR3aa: CASSLWGAHGYTF

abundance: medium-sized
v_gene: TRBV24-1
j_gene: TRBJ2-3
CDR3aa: CATSDPSGDRADTQYF

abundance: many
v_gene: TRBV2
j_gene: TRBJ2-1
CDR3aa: CASSEGLGTYNEQFF

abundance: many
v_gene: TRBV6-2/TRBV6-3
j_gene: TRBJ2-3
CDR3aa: CASMWDRVSSTDTQYF

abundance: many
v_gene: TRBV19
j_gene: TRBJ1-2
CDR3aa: CASSLTGTGPNYGYTF

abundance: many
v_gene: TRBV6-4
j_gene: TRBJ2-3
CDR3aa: CASSDAPTGLAGLDTQYF

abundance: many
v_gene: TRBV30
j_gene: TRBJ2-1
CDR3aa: CALVEWREQFF

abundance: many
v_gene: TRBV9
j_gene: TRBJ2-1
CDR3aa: CASSVDRGLARDEQFF

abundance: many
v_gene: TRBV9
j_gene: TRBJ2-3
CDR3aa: CASSVGTTSTDTQYF

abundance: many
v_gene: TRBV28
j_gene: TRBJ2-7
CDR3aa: CATRQGSYEQYF

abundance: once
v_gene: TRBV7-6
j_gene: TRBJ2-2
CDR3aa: CASSLSTSGSRELFF

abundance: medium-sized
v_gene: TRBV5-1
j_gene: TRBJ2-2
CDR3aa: CASSLHIPNTGELFF

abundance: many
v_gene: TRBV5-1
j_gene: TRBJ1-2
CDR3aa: CASSFTVIYGYTF

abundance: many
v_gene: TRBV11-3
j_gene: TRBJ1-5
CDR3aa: CASSFGVSGPRGNQPQHF

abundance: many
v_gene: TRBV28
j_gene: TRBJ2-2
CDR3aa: CASSVAGLNTGELFF

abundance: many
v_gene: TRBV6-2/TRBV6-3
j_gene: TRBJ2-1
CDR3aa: CASSYLGGQYNEQFF

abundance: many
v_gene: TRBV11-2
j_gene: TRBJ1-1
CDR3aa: CASRVDRNTEAFF

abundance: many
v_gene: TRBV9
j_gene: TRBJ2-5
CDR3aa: CASSVTTGGGETQYF

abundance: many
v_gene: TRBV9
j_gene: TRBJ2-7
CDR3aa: CASSVDGTHTYEQYF

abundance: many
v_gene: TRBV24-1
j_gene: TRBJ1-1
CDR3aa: CATSSTNEGQNTEAFF

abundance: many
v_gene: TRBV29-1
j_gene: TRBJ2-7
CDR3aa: CSVETTGVSYEQYF

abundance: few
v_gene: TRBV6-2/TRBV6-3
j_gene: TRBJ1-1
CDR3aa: CASSYQGSTEAFF

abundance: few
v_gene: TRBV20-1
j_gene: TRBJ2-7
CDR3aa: CSAIYEQYF

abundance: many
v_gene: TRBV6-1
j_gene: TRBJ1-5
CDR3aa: CASSPAAGKGNQPQHF

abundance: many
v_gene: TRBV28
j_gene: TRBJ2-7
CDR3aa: CASSPPFGTSGAYEQYF